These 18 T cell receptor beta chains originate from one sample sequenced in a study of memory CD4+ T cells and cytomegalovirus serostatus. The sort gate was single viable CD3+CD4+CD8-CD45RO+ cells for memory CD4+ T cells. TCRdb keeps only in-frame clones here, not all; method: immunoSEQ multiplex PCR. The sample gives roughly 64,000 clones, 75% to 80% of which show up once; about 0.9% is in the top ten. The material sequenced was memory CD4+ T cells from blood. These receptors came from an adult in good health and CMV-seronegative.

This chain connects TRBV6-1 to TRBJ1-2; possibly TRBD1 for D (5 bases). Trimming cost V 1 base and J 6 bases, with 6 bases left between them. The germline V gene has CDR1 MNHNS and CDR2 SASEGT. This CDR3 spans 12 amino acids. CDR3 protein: CASSEGGDGYTF. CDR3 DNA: TGTGCCAGCAGTGAAGGAGGGGATGGCTACACCTTC.

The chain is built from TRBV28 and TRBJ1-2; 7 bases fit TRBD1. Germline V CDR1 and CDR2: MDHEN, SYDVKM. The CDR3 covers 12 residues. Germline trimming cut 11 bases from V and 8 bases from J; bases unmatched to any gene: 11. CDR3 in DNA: TGTGCCGCACAAACAGGGGATGGAGGCTACACCTTC. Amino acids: CAAQTGDGGYTF.

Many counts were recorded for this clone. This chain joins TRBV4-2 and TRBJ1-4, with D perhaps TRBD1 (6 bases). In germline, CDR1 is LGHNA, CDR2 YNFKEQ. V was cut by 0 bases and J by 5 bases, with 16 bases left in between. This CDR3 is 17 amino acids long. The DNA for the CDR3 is TGTGCCAGCAGCCAAGACGCCAGGGGAGAGGGGAATGAAAAACTGTTTTTT. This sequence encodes CASSQDARGEGNEKLFF.

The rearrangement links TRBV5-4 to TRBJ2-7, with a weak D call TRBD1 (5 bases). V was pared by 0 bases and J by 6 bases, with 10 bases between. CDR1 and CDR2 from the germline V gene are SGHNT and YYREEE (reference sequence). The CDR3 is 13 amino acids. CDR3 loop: CASSLVGQGEQYF. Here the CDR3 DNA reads TGTGCCAGCAGCTTGGTTGGGCAGGGCGAGCAGTACTTC.

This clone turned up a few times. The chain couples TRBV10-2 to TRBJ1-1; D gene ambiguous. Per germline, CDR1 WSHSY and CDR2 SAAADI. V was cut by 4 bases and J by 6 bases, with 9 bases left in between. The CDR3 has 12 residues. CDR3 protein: CASSAYSPEAFF. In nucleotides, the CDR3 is TGCGCCAGCAGTGCCTACAGCCCTGAAGCTTTCTTT.

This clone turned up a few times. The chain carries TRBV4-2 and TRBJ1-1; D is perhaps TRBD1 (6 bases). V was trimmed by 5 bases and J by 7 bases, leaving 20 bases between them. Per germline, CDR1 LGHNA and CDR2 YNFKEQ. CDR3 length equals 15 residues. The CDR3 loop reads CASSYETGILSEAFF. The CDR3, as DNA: TGTGCCAGCAGCTACGAAACAGGGATCCTCAGTGAAGCTTTCTTT.

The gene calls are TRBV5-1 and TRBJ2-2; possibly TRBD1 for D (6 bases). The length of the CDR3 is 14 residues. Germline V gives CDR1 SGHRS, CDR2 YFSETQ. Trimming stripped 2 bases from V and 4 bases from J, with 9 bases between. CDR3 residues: CASSLGTLTGELFF. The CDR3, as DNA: TGCGCCAGCAGCTTAGGGACACTCACCGGGGAGCTGTTTTTT.

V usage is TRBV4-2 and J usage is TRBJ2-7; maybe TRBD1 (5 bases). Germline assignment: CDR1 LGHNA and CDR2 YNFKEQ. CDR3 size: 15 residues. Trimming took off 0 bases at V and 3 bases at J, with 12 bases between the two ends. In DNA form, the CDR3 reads TGTGCCAGCAGCCAAGATCCCCAGGGCAGCTACGAGCAGTACTTC. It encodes CASSQDPQGSYEQYF.

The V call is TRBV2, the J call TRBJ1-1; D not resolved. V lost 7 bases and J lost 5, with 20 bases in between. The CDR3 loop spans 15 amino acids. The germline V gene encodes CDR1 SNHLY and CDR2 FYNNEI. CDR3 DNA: TGTGCCAGCACCCCTGAAGTGGCAATCAGGACTGAAGCTTTCTTT. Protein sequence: CASTPEVAIRTEAFF.

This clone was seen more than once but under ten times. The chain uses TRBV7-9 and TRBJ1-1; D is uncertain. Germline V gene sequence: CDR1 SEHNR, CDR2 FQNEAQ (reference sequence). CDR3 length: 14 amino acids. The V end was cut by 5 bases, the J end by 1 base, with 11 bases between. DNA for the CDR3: TGTGCCAGCAGCACCGGAAGAGCGAACACTGAAGCTTTCTTT. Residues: CASSTGRANTEAFF.

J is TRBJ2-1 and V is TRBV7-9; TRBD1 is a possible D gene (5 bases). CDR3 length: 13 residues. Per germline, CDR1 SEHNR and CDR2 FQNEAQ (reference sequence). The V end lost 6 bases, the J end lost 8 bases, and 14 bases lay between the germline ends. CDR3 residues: CASSRDRGYEQFF. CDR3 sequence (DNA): TGTGCCAGCAGTCGAGACAGAGGCTATGAGCAGTTCTTC.

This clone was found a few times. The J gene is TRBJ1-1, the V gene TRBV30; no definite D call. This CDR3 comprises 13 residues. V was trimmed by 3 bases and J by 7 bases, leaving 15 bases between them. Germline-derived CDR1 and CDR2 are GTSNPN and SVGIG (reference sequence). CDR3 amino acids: CAWRSRRAFEAFF. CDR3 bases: TGTGCCTGGAGGTCTAGAAGGGCGTTTGAAGCTTTCTTT.

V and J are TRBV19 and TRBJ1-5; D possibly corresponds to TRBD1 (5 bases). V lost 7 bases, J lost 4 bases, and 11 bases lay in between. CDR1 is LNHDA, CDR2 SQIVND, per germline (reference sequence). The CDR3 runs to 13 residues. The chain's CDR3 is CASTIQGNQPQHF. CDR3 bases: TGTGCCAGTACGATCCAGGGAAATCAGCCCCAGCATTTT.

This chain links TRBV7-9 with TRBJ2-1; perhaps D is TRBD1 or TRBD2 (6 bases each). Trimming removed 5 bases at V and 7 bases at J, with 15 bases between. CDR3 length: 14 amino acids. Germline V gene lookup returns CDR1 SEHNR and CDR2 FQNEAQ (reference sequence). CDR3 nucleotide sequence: TGTGCCAGCAGCCCAGCGCAGGGGAGGAATGAGCAGTTCTTC. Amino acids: CASSPAQGRNEQFF.

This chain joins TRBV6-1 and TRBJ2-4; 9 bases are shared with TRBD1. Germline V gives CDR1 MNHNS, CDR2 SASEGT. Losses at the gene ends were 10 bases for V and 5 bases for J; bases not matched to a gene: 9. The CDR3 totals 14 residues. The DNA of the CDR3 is TGTGCCACCACTAAGGACAGGGGCCAAAACATTCAGTACTTC. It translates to CATTKDRGQNIQYF.

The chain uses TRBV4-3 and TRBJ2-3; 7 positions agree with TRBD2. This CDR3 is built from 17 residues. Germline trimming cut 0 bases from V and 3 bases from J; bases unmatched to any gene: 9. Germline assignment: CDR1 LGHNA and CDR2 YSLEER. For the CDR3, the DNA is TGCGCCAGCAGCCAAGATCTGGCTAGCGGCTCTACAGATACGCAGTATTTT. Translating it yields CASSQDLASGSTDTQYF.

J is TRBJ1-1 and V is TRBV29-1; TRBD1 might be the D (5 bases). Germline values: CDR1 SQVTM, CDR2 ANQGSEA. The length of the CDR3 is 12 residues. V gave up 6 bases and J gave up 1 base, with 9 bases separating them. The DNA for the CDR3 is TGCAGCGTGCGGGGCCAGAACACTGAAGCTTTCTTT. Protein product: CSVRGQNTEAFF.

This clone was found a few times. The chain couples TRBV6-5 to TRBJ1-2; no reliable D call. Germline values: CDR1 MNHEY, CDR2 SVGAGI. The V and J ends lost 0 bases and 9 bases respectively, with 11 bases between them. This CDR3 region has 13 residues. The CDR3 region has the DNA TGTGCCAGCAGTTACTCCGGCACAGAAAGCTACACCTTC. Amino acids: CASSYSGTESYTF.